The subject of this entry is one TCR beta chain. Its antigen is currently not known. Base-call qualities are not available, and no considerably larger clone is one nucleotide away. The source of the sample is a study of blood T cell repertoires in COVID-19 (dated by TCRdb to 2018 to 2020). With respect to the entire study: Samples from collaborators originated in the United States, Italy and Spain and spanned both the acute and convalescent phases of COVID-19. Where HLA class I and class II types were available, the types were taken from metadata supplied by the sample provider, not from assay-based typing. Samples came from the ongoing ImmuneRACE study (first 160 participants) plus 1,254 subjects from 6 global collaborators. The prospective study material was composed of cDNA or gDNA derived from T cells, B-cell-depleted T cells, or PBMCs. Deeply sampled blood TCRbeta repertoires from subjects exposed to, actively infected with, or recovered from COVID-19 were included in the dataset. The sample metadata nearly always contained a de-identified subject ID, COVID-19 status, age in years and sex. The repertoires were made available in a free public database intended to serve as a resource for research on the immune response to SARS-CoV-2. General findings and caveats noted by the study authors: The quantity of clinical and demographic metadata differed by source and by participant and was supplied without curation.

Trimmed from V: 2 bases; trimmed from J: 8 bases; junction bases lacking a gene match: 7. From a lookup of the germline V gene, CDR1 and CDR2 are SGHDN and FVKESK. The CDR3 spans 16 residues, from the cysteine through the phenylalanine. Here the CDR3 DNA is all that survives: 48 bases in frame from base 1. Participants in the prospective study were aged roughly 18 to 100 years, lived in 20 to 30 United States geographic areas, and enrolled through a virtual design. Cohort assignment in the prospective study relied on participant-reported clinical history from a screening survey and a study questionnaire. Recovered participants in ImmuneRACE Cohort 3 were defined as having two consecutive negative NP/OP PCR tests, clearance from a healthcare professional, or resolution of symptoms. In the prospective study, whole blood, serum and a nasopharyngeal or oropharyngeal swab were collected from each participant by mobile phlebotomists. Additional blood draws and questionnaires over a 2-month period could optionally be provided by prospective study participants. Before DNA extraction, blood samples from the prospective study were shipped at room temperature or frozen.

TCRbeta CDR3 regions were amplified from genomic DNA using the immunoSEQ Assay, a bias-controlled multiplex PCR. The original pipeline was this. Nucleated cell counts per sample were estimated from amplification of reference gene primers within the assay. To quantify the absolute abundance of each unique TCRbeta CDR3 rearrangement, sequence reads were collapsed and filtered. For each sample, productive Simpson clonality was calculated as the square root of Simpson's diversity index across productive rearrangements. TCRdb mirrors the immuneACCESS table, restricted to in-frame sequences. Some clones are absent from its copies; in checked studies, under half trace to an unresolved V gene, and the reason for the others is unknown. The V and J calls and clone size are taken from that table; D and trimming were inferred from the DNA. This sample holds about 130,000 clones; just under 85% were observed only once. Around 10% of the sample is taken by the ten largest.

The TCR was taken from a man aged 45-65 years who had recovered from COVID-19. The chain couples TRBV14 to TRBJ2-1; 12 central bases correspond to TRBD2. Sequencing was performed on PBMCs or T cells enriched from blood (not recorded which). The encoded CDR3 is CASSQIRLAGADEQFF. The nucleotides are TGTGCCAGCAGCCAAATAAGACTAGCGGGGGCAGATGAGCAGTTCTTC.